These 21 T cell receptor beta chains share one sample of origin, sequenced in a study of T cell responses to AZD1222 COVID-19 vaccine. Method: immunoSEQ multiplex PCR; TCRdb's copy keeps in-frame clones and lacks some. The sample lists some 120,000 clones, 90% occurring once. The sequencing used peripheral blood, collected on day 0 of AZD1222 vaccination. These TCRs come from an adult in good health.

The chain couples TRBV24-1 to TRBJ2-3, with 9 bases lining up with TRBD2. The CDR3 spans 15 residues. V gave up 9 bases and J gave up 0 bases; unmatched junction bases: 6. Germline V CDR1 and CDR2: KGHDR, SFDVKD. This chain's CDR3 is CATAELAGSTDTQYF. CDR3 DNA sequence: TGTGCCACCGCGGAGCTAGCGGGGAGCACAGATACGCAGTATTTT.

A few counts support this clone. The chain recombines TRBV7-9 with TRBJ2-1; 9 bases map to TRBD2. Germline values: CDR1 SEHNR, CDR2 FQNEAQ (reference sequence). V dropped 6 bases and J dropped 2; count of bases not matched to a gene: 8. The CDR3 is made up of 16 amino acids. In DNA, the CDR3 is TGTGCCAGCAGTCCTACTAGCGGGCAGCCCTACAATGAGCAGTTCTTC. It translates to CASSPTSGQPYNEQFF.

The chain has TRBV15 and TRBJ2-7, with unresolved D. The CDR3 spans 14 residues. Germline V gene sequence: CDR1 LNHNV, CDR2 YYDKDF (reference sequence). With 1 base removed from V and 3 bases from J, the gap between germline ends came to 10 bases. The CDR3 reads CATSRGGANYEQYF. The CDR3 coding sequence is TGTGCCACCAGCAGAGGGGGTGCAAACTACGAGCAGTACTTC.

The chain recombines TRBV2 with TRBJ2-7; tentatively, D is TRBD2 (6 bases). The CDR3 runs 13 residues. Germline V lookup: CDR1 SNHLY, CDR2 FYNNEI. Trimming cost V 6 bases and J 9 bases, with 18 bases left between them. CDR3 sequence: CASRDPGSRRQYF. In DNA form, the CDR3 reads TGTGCCAGCAGAGACCCCGGGAGTAGGAGGCAGTACTTC.

The chain employs TRBV4-1 and TRBJ2-7, with a weak D call TRBD1 (6 bases). V was shortened by 0 bases and J by 3 bases, with 12 bases between the two germline ends. CDR1 is MGHRA, CDR2 YSYEKL, per germline. The CDR3 runs to 15 residues. The CDR3: CASSQDTGLNYEQYF. In DNA, the CDR3 is TGCGCCAGCAGCCAAGATACAGGGCTAAACTACGAGCAGTACTTC.

The rearrangement links TRBV5-4 to TRBJ2-7; the D gene could be TRBD1 or TRBD2 (5 bases each). The CDR3 has 13 amino acids. Germline assignment: CDR1 SGHNT and CDR2 YYREEE (reference sequence). V lost 0 bases and J 7 bases, leaving 11 bases between the germline ends. CDR3 region: CASSLAGTREQYF. DNA for the CDR3: TGTGCCAGCAGCTTGGCCGGGACGCGAGAGCAGTACTTC.

V usage is TRBV6-5 and J usage is TRBJ2-2; the D is unclear. The germline V gene has CDR1 MNHEY and CDR2 SVGAGI. Trimming shortened V by 8 bases and J by 3 bases, and 7 bases separated the two germline ends. This CDR3 is 12 amino acids long. This CDR3 is CASQPYTGELFF. The CDR3 DNA sequence: TGTGCCAGCCAACCATACACCGGGGAGCTGTTTTTT.

This chain links TRBV19 with TRBJ1-5; 7 nucleotides agree with TRBD1. The CDR3 totals 13 residues. Germline-derived CDR1 and CDR2 are LNHDA and SQIVND (reference sequence). With 5 bases clipped from V and 4 bases from J, the junction kept 2 bases outside the gene matches. For the CDR3, the DNA is TGTGCCAGTAGTGACAGGGATAATCAGCCCCAGCATTTT. Translated, it gives CASSDRDNQPQHF.

The chain has TRBV4-2 and TRBJ1-1; D gene uncertain. Per the germline V gene, CDR1 is LGHNA and CDR2 is YNFKEQ. The CDR3 spans 13 residues. V lost 2 bases and J 3 bases, leaving 7 bases between the germline ends. CDR3 DNA: TGTGCCAGCAGCCAATCGCTGGACACTGAAGCTTTCTTT. As protein: CASSQSLDTEAFF.

This clone has a single count. The CDR3 here is CASSPPPGLEQFF. In DNA, the CDR3 is TGTGCCAGCAGCCCGCCGCCGGGACTTGAGCAGTTCTTC. The chain joins TRBV9 to TRBJ2-1, with D possibly being TRBD2 (6 bases). The CDR3 extends over 13 amino acids. Per germline, CDR1 SGDLS and CDR2 YYNGEE. The V end lost 4 bases, the J end lost 9 bases, and 14 bases lay between the germline ends.

The chain uses TRBV7-9 and TRBJ1-1; the D gene is possibly TRBD1 (5 bases). The germline V gene encodes CDR1 SEHNR and CDR2 FQNEAQ (reference sequence). Deletions cut 6 bases from V and 5 bases from J, with 13 bases between. CDR3 length: 13 amino acids. As DNA, the CDR3 is TGTGCCAGCAGGGGAAGTGGGGGAACTGAAGCTTTCTTT. It codes for CASRGSGGTEAFF.

This chain links TRBV28 with TRBJ2-5; TRBD2 aligns across 15 bases. V lost 2 bases to trimming and J lost 9 bases; unmatched junction nucleotides: 7. Germline loops: CDR1 MDHEN, CDR2 SYDVKM. The CDR3 length is 16 residues. The CDR3 is CASSLPGLAGGGAQYF. DNA for the CDR3: TGTGCCAGCAGTTTACCCGGACTAGCGGGAGGGGGGGCCCAGTACTTC.

The chain combines TRBV4-1 with TRBJ2-2, with TRBD2 matching over 13 bases. With 5 bases clipped from V and 5 bases from J, the junction kept 5 bases outside the gene matches. Germline loops: CDR1 MGHRA, CDR2 YSYEKL. This CDR3 comprises 16 residues. CDR3 amino acids: CASSYRLAGGTGELFF. The CDR3 DNA follows: TGCGCCAGCAGCTACCGACTAGCGGGAGGTACCGGGGAGCTGTTTTTT.

V usage is TRBV29-1 and J usage is TRBJ1-1; 8 positions match TRBD1. V shed 7 bases, J shed 5 bases, and the junction held 6 bases outside the gene matches. CDR1 is SQVTM and CDR2 is ANQGSEA in the germline V gene. The CDR3 length is 12 residues. CDR3 nucleotides: TGCAGCGCCGACAGGGGCAGGACTGAAGCTTTCTTT. It yields the protein CSADRGRTEAFF.

This chain's CDR3 is CASSLVASGRYNEQFF. The CDR3, as DNA: TGCGCCAGCAGCTTGGTCGCTAGCGGGAGATACAATGAGCAGTTCTTC. The rearrangement links TRBV5-1 to TRBJ2-1; 10 positions match TRBD2. The CDR3 is 16 amino acids. The V gene's germline CDR1 is SGHRS and CDR2 YFSETQ. The ends lost 0 bases at V and 4 bases at J; junction bases unmatched: 4.

This chain uses TRBV5-1 with TRBJ1-1; D call uncertain. The V end was cut by 0 bases, the J end by 6 bases, with 12 bases between. This CDR3 is 14 amino acids long. Per the germline V gene, CDR1 is SGHRS and CDR2 is YFSETQ. In DNA form, the CDR3 reads TGCGCCAGCAGCTTGGAACCTGGGCTCGCTGAAGCTTTCTTT. Translation: CASSLEPGLAEAFF.

The chain carries TRBV5-8 and TRBJ2-5; 7 bases match TRBD2. V lost 1 base and J lost 1; bases outside the gene matches: 4. The CDR3 is made up of 15 amino acids. CDR1 and CDR2 (germline): SGHTS, YDEGEE. The CDR3 protein is CASSLYGGTQETQYF. For the CDR3, the DNA is TGTGCCAGCAGCTTGTACGGGGGGACCCAAGAGACCCAGTACTTC.

V and J are TRBV27 and TRBJ2-3; D is unclear. The V and J ends lost 2 bases and 4 bases respectively, with 13 bases between them. Germline CDR1 reads MNHEY; CDR2 reads SMNVEV (reference sequence). CDR3 length: 15 amino acids. The CDR3 DNA reads TGTGCCAGCAGTTTAATTGGGTCTAGGGCAGATACGCAGTATTTT. Translating gives CASSLIGSRADTQYF.

The J gene is TRBJ1-1, the V gene TRBV5-1; 7 bases match TRBD1. V shed 4 bases and J 2 bases; nucleotides not matched to a gene: 14. Germline values: CDR1 SGHRS, CDR2 YFSETQ. The CDR3 loop spans 17 amino acids. The DNA of the CDR3 is TGCGCCAGCAGCCCTTTGGTATCCGGGACAGACAACACTGAAGCTTTCTTT. Translated: CASSPLVSGTDNTEAFF.

This chain connects TRBV10-3 to TRBJ2-2; TRBD1 is a possible D gene (6 bases). The V end was cut by 3 bases, the J end by 4 bases, with 12 bases between. The CDR3 consists of 15 residues. Germline CDR1 is ENHRY and CDR2 is SYGVKD. The CDR3, as DNA: TGTGCCATCAGTGATGTCACAGGGCCCACCGGGGAGCTGTTTTTT. Encoded protein: CAISDVTGPTGELFF.

The chain has TRBV10-3 and TRBJ2-5; 8 nucleotides align to TRBD1. Looked up from germline, CDR1 is ENHRY and CDR2 is SYGVKD. J gave up 4 bases and V 0 bases, and 16 bases lay outside the gene matches. The CDR3 loop spans 19 amino acids. The CDR3 protein is CAISESHGLVGQGGETQYF. The DNA for the CDR3 is TGTGCCATCAGTGAGTCGCATGGTTTGGTCGGACAGGGCGGAGAGACCCAGTACTTC.